The source of this T cell receptor (beta chain) is a study of technical replicates of blood from a handful of donors. Germline CDR1 is SGHNT and CDR2 is YYREEE (reference sequence). The CDR3 extends over 15 amino acids. The germline V and J ends were trimmed by 5 bases and 0 bases, with 14 bases remaining between them. TCRdb's copy holds only in-frame clones and misses some; the assay was immunoSEQ multiplex PCR. The sample has tens of thousands of clones, 90% seen once; the top ten hold under 5.5%. The clonotype originates from a human donor in good health. Some clones in this sample may be carry-over from other donors' samples. This chain connects TRBV5-4 to TRBJ1-1; D perhaps matches TRBD1 (5 bases). The sample comprised PBMCs. The CDR3 sequence is CASRGGGAMNTEAFF. DNA of the CDR3: TGTGCCAGCAGGGGCGGAGGGGCCATGAACACTGAAGCTTTCTTT.